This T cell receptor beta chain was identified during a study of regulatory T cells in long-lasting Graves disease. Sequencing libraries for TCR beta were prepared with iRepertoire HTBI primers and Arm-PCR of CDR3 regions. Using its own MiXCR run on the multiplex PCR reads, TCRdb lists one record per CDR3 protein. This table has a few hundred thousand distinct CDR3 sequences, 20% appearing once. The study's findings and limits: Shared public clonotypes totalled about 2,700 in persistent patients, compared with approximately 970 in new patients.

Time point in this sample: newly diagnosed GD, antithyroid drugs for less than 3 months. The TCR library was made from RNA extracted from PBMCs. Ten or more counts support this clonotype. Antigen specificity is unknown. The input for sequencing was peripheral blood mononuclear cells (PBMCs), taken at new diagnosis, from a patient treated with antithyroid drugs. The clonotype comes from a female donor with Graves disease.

The CDR3 DNA reads as TGTGCCAGCAGCTTTAGGACTGGCTCTGGGGCCAACGTCCTGACTTTC. This sequence encodes CASSFRTGSGANVLTF. This rearrangement joins TRBV28 to TRBJ2-6; possibly TRBD2 for D (5 bases). With 6 bases removed from V and 0 bases from J, the gap between germline ends came to 12 bases. The germline CDR1 and CDR2 sequences are MDHEN and SYDVKM. This CDR3 is built from 16 residues.